The 7 T cell receptor beta chains listed next were all sequenced from one sample in a study of response to subunit inactivated influenza vaccine. TCRdb fed the RT-PCR reads into MiXCR, producing one record per CDR3 protein. Of about 520,000 distinct CDR3 sequences detected, approximately 7.3% appear once; the ten largest clones hold around 13%. The source was PBMCs from blood, collected less than 25 months after vaccination. Receptors were obtained from a man between 50 and 69 years old who received an inactivated influenza vaccine.

This chain connects TRBV7-2 to TRBJ2-7; 8 nucleotides agree with TRBD1. The length of the CDR3 is 14 residues. Looked up from germline, CDR1 is SGHTA and CDR2 is FQGNSA. The ends lost 5 bases at V and 1 base at J; junction bases unmatched: 4. The CDR3 spells CASSKGDRSYEQYF. Written as DNA, the CDR3 is TGTGCCAGCAGCAAAGGGGACAGGTCCTACGAGCAGTACTTC.

This clonotype was recorded at least ten times. The chain recombines TRBV10-2 with TRBJ2-4; no firm D call. CDR1 is WSHSY, CDR2 SAAADI, per germline. The CDR3 runs 12 residues. V lost 3 bases to trimming and J lost 7 bases, with 7 bases between them. DNA of the CDR3: TGCGCCAGCAGTGAACTCCGGAACATTCAGTACTTC. This codes for CASSELRNIQYF.

The table lists this clonotype with a few counts. V usage is TRBV3-1 and J usage is TRBJ1-3; D unresolved. The CDR3 has 12 residues. The V end lost 0 bases, the J end lost 7 bases, and 4 bases lay between the germline ends. The germline CDR1 and CDR2 sequences are LGHDT and YNNKEL (reference sequence). CDR3 sequence (DNA): TGTGCCAGCAGCCAAGACCACAACACCATATATTTT. This codes for CASSQDHNTIYF. Combining the CDR3 with reference TRBV3-1 and TRBJ1-3 gives the whole variable domain DTAVSQTPKYLVTQMGNDKSIKCEQNLGHDTMYWYKQDSKKFLKIMFSYNNKELIINETVPNRFSPKSPDKAHLNLHINSLELGDSAVYFCASSQDHNTIYFGEGSWLTVV.

The table lists this clonotype with a few counts. V is TRBV4-3 and J is TRBJ2-3; no definite D call. The CDR3 totals 15 residues. The V end lost 0 bases, the J end lost 5 bases, and 12 bases lay between the germline ends. Germline CDR1 is LGHNA and CDR2 is YSLEER. The CDR3 region is CASSQDSTDGDTQYF. The CDR3 DNA reads as TGCGCCAGCAGCCAAGATTCTACAGATGGAGATACGCAGTATTTT.

V is TRBV4-2 and J is TRBJ2-2; D is unresolved. This CDR3 has 13 amino acids. Germline lookup yields CDR1 LGHNA and CDR2 YNFKEQ. Trimming stripped 4 bases from V and 9 bases from J, with 12 bases between. The CDR3 DNA is TGTGCCAGCAGCCTCCCCGAGGCCCGGGAGCTGTTTTTT. Translated, it gives CASSLPEARELFF.

This clonotype was seen many times. The CDR3 coding sequence is TGTGCCAGCAGTTTATCTGGGGGTACGAGCACTGAAGCTTTCTTT. Its translation: CASSLSGGTSTEAFF. The chain employs TRBV28 and TRBJ1-1, with D perhaps TRBD1 (5 bases). This CDR3 contains 15 residues. V was cut by 1 base and J by 4 bases, with 13 bases left in between. CDR1 is MDHEN, CDR2 SYDVKM, per germline.

This clonotype was detected many times. The rearrangement links TRBV6-2 or TRBV6-3 to TRBJ1-2; 7 bases are shared with TRBD1. This CDR3 contains 13 residues. CDR1 and CDR2 from the germline V gene are MNHEY and SVGEGT. The trim removed 5 bases at V and 3 bases at J, leaving 3 bases unmatched. The CDR3 nucleotides read TGTGCCAGCAGTCACGGGACAGACTATGGCTACACCTTC. This sequence encodes CASSHGTDYGYTF.